One and the same sample provided the 5 T cell receptor beta chains below, sequenced in a study of blood T cell repertoires in COVID-19. Data came from immunoSEQ multiplex PCR; TCRdb stores just in-frame clones and leaves some out. The table lists more than 55,000 clones, roughly 85% of them singletons. Sequenced input: peripheral blood. The origin of the receptors is a woman at least 80 years old with acute or convalescent COVID-19.

V and J are TRBV5-1 and TRBJ1-2, with 9 bases aligning to TRBD1. The germline V gene encodes CDR1 SGHRS and CDR2 YFSETQ. The CDR3 spans 14 residues. Losses at the gene ends were 4 bases for V and 8 bases for J; bases not matched to a gene: 9. CDR3 coding DNA: TGCGCCAGCAGCGGAGAAGGGACAGGGTCCGGCTACACCTTC. Translating it yields CASSGEGTGSGYTF.

The chain links TRBV3-1 (or the pseudogene TRBV3-2) to TRBJ2-1; 9 bases map to TRBD1. This CDR3 region has 15 residues. Germline assignment: CDR1 LGHDT and CDR2 YNNKEL (reference sequence). V gave up 6 bases and J gave up 1 base; unmatched junction bases: 4. The CDR3 loop reads CASSDGTGSYNEQFF. CDR3 bases: TGTGCCAGCAGTGACGGGACAGGGTCCTACAATGAGCAGTTCTTC.

This clone was seen just once. The J gene is TRBJ2-1, the V gene TRBV27; TRBD2 might be the D (6 bases). Germline CDR1 and CDR2: MNHEY and SMNVEV (reference sequence). Trimming removed 6 bases from V and 4 bases from J, with 13 bases in between. CDR3 size: 14 residues. CDR3 sequence: CASRRDRGYNEQFF. CDR3 bases: TGTGCCAGCAGGCGGGACCGCGGATACAATGAGCAGTTCTTC.

The CDR3 DNA reads TGTGCCTGGAGTGCCCAGGGGCGCTACGAGCAGTACTTC. It encodes CAWSAQGRYEQYF. This chain uses TRBV30 with TRBJ2-7, with a possible D match to TRBD1 (6 bases). The V end lost 1 base, the J end lost 3 bases, and 10 bases lay between the germline ends. The CDR3 spans 13 residues. From germline, CDR1 is GTSNPN and CDR2 SVGIG (reference sequence).

The chain recombines TRBV11-2 with TRBJ2-7, with 8 bases matching TRBD1. CDR1 and CDR2 from the germline V gene are SGHAT and FQNNGV. V trimming: 5 bases; J trimming: 2 bases; junction bases outside the gene matches: 8. The CDR3 runs to 15 residues. The CDR3 is CASSQRTGWAYEQYF. The CDR3 DNA reads as TGTGCCAGCAGCCAACGGACAGGGTGGGCCTACGAGCAGTACTTC.